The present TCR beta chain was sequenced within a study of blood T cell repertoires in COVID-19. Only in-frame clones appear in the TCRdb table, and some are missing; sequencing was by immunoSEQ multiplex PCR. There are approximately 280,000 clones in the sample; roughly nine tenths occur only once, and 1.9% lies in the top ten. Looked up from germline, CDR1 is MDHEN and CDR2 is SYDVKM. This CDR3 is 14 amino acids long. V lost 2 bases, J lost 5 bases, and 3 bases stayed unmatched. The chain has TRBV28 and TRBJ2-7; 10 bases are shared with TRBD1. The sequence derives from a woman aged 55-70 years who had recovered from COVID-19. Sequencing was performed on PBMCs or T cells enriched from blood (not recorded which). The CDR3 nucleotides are TGTGCCAGCAGTTTACCGGGACAGGGGAACGAGCAGTACTTC. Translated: CASSLPGQGNEQYF.